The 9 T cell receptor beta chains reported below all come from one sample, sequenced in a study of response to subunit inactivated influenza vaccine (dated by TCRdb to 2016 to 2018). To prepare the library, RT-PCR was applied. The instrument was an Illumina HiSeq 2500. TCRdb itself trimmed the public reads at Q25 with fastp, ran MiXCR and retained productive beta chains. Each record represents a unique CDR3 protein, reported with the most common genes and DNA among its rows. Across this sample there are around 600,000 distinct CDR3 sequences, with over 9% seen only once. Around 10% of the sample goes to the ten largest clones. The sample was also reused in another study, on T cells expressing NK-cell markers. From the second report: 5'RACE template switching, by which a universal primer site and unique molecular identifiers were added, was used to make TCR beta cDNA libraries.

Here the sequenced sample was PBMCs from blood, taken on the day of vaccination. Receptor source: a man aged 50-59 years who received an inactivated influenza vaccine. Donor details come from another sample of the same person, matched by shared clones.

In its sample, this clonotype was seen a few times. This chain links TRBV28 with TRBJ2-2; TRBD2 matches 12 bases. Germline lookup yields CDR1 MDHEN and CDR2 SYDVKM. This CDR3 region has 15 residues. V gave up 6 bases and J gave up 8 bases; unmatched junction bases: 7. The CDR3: CASSLAGGLRGELFF. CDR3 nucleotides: TGTGCCAGCAGCCTAGCGGGAGGGCTCCGTGGGGAGCTGTTTTTT.

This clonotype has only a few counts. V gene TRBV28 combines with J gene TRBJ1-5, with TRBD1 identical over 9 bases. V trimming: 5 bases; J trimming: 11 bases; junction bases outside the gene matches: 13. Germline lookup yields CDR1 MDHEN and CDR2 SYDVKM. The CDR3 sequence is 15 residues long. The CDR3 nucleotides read TGTGCCAGCAGTACGCGTATGGGACAGGGTGCTACCCAGCATTTT. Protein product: CASSTRMGQGATQHF.

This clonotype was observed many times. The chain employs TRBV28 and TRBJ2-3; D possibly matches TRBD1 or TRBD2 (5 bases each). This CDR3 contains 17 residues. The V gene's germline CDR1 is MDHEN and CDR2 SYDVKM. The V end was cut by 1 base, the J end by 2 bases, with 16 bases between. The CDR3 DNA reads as TGTGCCAGCAGTTTATCCCATGGTTGGGGGTACACAGATACGCAGTATTTT. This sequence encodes CASSLSHGWGYTDTQYF.

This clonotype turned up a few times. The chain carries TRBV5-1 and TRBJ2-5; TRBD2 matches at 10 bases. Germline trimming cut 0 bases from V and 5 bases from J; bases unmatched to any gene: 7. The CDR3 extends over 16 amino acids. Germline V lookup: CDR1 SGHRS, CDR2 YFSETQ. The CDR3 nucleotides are TGCGCCAGCAGCTTGGCAATAGCGGGAGGAGGTGAGACCCAGTACTTC. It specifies CASSLAIAGGGETQYF.

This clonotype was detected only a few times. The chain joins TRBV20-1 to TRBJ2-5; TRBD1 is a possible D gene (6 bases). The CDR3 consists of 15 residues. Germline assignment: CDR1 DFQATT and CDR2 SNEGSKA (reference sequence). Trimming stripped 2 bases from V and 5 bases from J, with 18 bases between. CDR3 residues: CSARFGRGARETQYF. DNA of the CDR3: TGCAGTGCTAGATTTGGCAGGGGCGCCCGGGAGACCCAGTACTTC.

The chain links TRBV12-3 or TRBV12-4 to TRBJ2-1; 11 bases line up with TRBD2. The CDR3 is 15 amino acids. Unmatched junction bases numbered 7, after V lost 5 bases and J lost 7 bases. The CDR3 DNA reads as TGTGCCAGCAGTCCACTAGCGGGAGTGGTAAATGAGCAGTTCTTC. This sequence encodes CASSPLAGVVNEQFF.

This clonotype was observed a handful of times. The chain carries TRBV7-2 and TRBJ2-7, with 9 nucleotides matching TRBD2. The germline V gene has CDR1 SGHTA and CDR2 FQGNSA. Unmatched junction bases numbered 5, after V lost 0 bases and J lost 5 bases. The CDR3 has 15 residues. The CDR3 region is CASSLAGTSLNEQYF. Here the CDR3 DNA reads TGTGCCAGCAGCTTAGCCGGGACTAGCTTAAACGAGCAGTACTTC. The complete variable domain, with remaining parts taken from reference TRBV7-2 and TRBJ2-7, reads GAGVSQSPSNKVTEKGKDVELRCDPISGHTALYWYRQSLGQGLEFLIYFQGNSAPDKSGLPSDRFSAERTGGSVSTLTIQRTQQEDSAVYLCASSLAGTSLNEQYFGPGTRLTVT.

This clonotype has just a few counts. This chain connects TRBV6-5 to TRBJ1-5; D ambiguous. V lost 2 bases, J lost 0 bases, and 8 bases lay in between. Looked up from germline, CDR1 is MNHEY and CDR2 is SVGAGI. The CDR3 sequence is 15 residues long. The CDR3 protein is CASSYGGSSNQPQHF. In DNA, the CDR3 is TGTGCCAGCAGTTACGGCGGGAGTAGCAATCAGCCCCAGCATTTT.

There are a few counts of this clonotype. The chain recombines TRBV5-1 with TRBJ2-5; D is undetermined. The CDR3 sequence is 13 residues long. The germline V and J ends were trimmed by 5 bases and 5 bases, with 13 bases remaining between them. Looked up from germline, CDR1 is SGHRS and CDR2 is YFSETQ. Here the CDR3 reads CASSIVPTETQYF. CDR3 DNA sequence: TGCGCCAGCAGTATCGTCCCGACGGAGACCCAGTACTTC.